This is a list of T cell receptor beta chains from one sample in a study of cytomegalovirus exposure and HLA in healthy donors. This table comes from immunoSEQ multiplex PCR, and its TCRdb copy is limited to in-frame clones, with some not included. The table lists 120,000 or so clones, roughly 87% of them singletons, with 1.9% in the top ten. The sequencing sample was made of PBMCs. These receptor sequences come from a woman aged 18-29 years in good health and CMV-seronegative. Both conserved end residues are part of each CDR3. Each record gives: V gene, clone size, D gene, J gene, CDR3 DNA, CDR3 protein. The D gene is left open where the match is weak. Only part of the rows carry a size: once, few, many, or a class if the clone is expanded.

v_gene: TRBV15; abundance: few; d_gene: TRBD1; j_gene: TRBJ1-3; CDR3nt: TGTGCCACCAGCGCAGGGACAGGGGGCGGAAACACCATATATTTT; CDR3aa: CATSAGTGGGNTIYF
v_gene: TRBV19; abundance: few; d_gene: TRBD1; j_gene: TRBJ1-2; CDR3nt: TGTGCCAGTAGTAGAGACAGGGGGCGCACCTATGGCTACACCTTC; CDR3aa: CASSRDRGRTYGYTF
v_gene: TRBV27; abundance: .; d_gene: .; j_gene: TRBJ2-2; CDR3nt: TGTGCCAGCAGTTCCAGGGGTTTGGCCGGGGAGCTGTTTTTT; CDR3aa: CASSSRGLAGELFF
v_gene: TRBV9; abundance: .; d_gene: TRBD1; j_gene: TRBJ2-7; CDR3nt: TGTGCCAGCAGCGCTTCCCTCGGGACAGGGGGTGACGAGCAGTACTTC; CDR3aa: CASSASLGTGGDEQYF
v_gene: TRBV6-4; abundance: .; d_gene: .; j_gene: TRBJ2-3; CDR3nt: TGTGCCAGCAGTGACTCGGGACTGCATACGCAGTATTTT; CDR3aa: CASSDSGLHTQYF
v_gene: TRBV4-3; abundance: .; d_gene: .; j_gene: TRBJ1-5; CDR3nt: TGCGCCAGCAGCCAAGACAGGGAAGGCAATCAGCCCCAGCATTTT; CDR3aa: CASSQDREGNQPQHF
v_gene: TRBV10-2; abundance: .; d_gene: TRBD2; j_gene: TRBJ2-1; CDR3nt: TGCGCCAGCAGTTTAGCGGGAGAAATCAATGAGCAGTTCTTC; CDR3aa: CASSLAGEINEQFF
v_gene: TRBV20-1; abundance: .; d_gene: .; j_gene: TRBJ2-5; CDR3nt: TGCAGTGCTAGTTTGCGGGAGACCCAGTACTTC; CDR3aa: CSASLRETQYF
v_gene: TRBV28; abundance: .; d_gene: .; j_gene: TRBJ2-7; CDR3nt: TGTGCCAGCAGTTTGACGGGACTCCGCTACGAGCAGTACTTC; CDR3aa: CASSLTGLRYEQYF
v_gene: TRBV2; abundance: .; d_gene: .; j_gene: TRBJ1-3; CDR3nt: TGTGCCAGCAGTGCCGCCAGGCCCCTCTCTGGAAACACCATATATTTT; CDR3aa: CASSAARPLSGNTIYF
v_gene: TRBV6-5; abundance: .; d_gene: .; j_gene: TRBJ2-3; CDR3nt: TGTGCCAGCAGTGGTCAGGACACAGATACGCAGTATTTT; CDR3aa: CASSGQDTDTQYF
v_gene: TRBV2; abundance: .; d_gene: TRBD1; j_gene: TRBJ2-2; CDR3nt: TGTGCCACCCCAGGACAGGGGGCGAACACCGGGGAGCTGTTTTTT; CDR3aa: CATPGQGANTGELFF
v_gene: TRBV5-1; abundance: .; d_gene: .; j_gene: TRBJ2-7; CDR3nt: TGCGCCAGCAGCTTAAACAGGGCCCACGAGCAGTACTTC; CDR3aa: CASSLNRAHEQYF
v_gene: TRBV2; abundance: once; d_gene: TRBD1; j_gene: TRBJ1-2; CDR3nt: TGTGCCAGCAGTGAACAAAGGGGGACAGGAGGATATGGCTACACCTTC; CDR3aa: CASSEQRGTGGYGYTF
v_gene: TRBV9; abundance: .; d_gene: .; j_gene: TRBJ2-2; CDR3nt: TGTGCCAGCAGCTCCAACTTGAACACCGGGGAGCTGTTTTTT; CDR3aa: CASSSNLNTGELFF
v_gene: TRBV10-3; abundance: .; d_gene: TRBD1; j_gene: TRBJ1-2; CDR3nt: TGTGCCATCAGTGATTCGGGACAGGGGGCGTGGGGCTACACCTTC; CDR3aa: CAISDSGQGAWGYTF
v_gene: TRBV28; abundance: .; d_gene: .; j_gene: TRBJ2-1; CDR3nt: TGTGCCAGCAGTCCCCGGGGTAGCGCCCTACACAATGAGCAGTTCTTC; CDR3aa: CASSPRGSALHNEQFF
v_gene: TRBV7-7; abundance: .; d_gene: .; j_gene: TRBJ2-5; CDR3nt: TGTGCTAGCAGCTCGGACCCGGGGGAGACCCAGTACTTC; CDR3aa: CASSSDPGETQYF
v_gene: TRBV4-1; abundance: .; d_gene: TRBD2; j_gene: TRBJ2-1; CDR3nt: TGCGCCAGCAGCCGCCCTGGGACTACCTACAATGAGCAGTTCTTC; CDR3aa: CASSRPGTTYNEQFF
v_gene: TRBV7-2; abundance: .; d_gene: .; j_gene: TRBJ1-2; CDR3nt: TGTGCCAGCAGCTTATTCTGGCCAACAATAGGCTACACCTTC; CDR3aa: CASSLFWPTIGYTF
v_gene: TRBV15; abundance: .; d_gene: TRBD2; j_gene: TRBJ2-1; CDR3nt: TGTGCCACCAGCAGCCTTGGACTAGCGGGAGGTTATGAGCAGTTCTTC; CDR3aa: CATSSLGLAGGYEQFF
v_gene: TRBV6-5; abundance: .; d_gene: .; j_gene: TRBJ1-1; CDR3nt: TGTGCCAGCAGCGCGGGGAACACTGAAGCTTTCTTT; CDR3aa: CASSAGNTEAFF
v_gene: TRBV30; abundance: .; d_gene: TRBD2; j_gene: TRBJ2-1; CDR3nt: TGTGCCGGACTAGCGGGAGACAATGAGCAGTTCTTC; CDR3aa: CAGLAGDNEQFF
v_gene: TRBV4-1; abundance: .; d_gene: TRBD2; j_gene: TRBJ2-7; CDR3nt: TGCGCCAGCAGCCAAGATGGAAGCGGGAGGGCCATATTGCAGTACTTC; CDR3aa: CASSQDGSGRAILQYF
v_gene: TRBV7-3; abundance: .; d_gene: .; j_gene: TRBJ1-2; CDR3nt: TGTGCCAGCAGCTTATCCGGAGGGCCGAGTGGCTACACCTTC; CDR3aa: CASSLSGGPSGYTF
v_gene: TRBV28; abundance: .; d_gene: TRBD1; j_gene: TRBJ1-2; CDR3nt: TGTGCCAGCAGTTTATACGGGACAGGGAATGGCTACACCTTC; CDR3aa: CASSLYGTGNGYTF
v_gene: TRBV6-5; abundance: .; d_gene: TRBD1; j_gene: TRBJ1-1; CDR3nt: TGTGCCAGCAGTAGATCACAGGGGGCGAGGACTGAAGCTTTCTTT; CDR3aa: CASSRSQGARTEAFF
v_gene: TRBV27; abundance: once; d_gene: .; j_gene: TRBJ2-1; CDR3nt: TGTGCCAGCAGTTTAGGTCGGGGGAGCGAGCAGTTCTTC; CDR3aa: CASSLGRGSEQFF
v_gene: TRBV5-4; abundance: .; d_gene: .; j_gene: TRBJ1-2; CDR3nt: TGTGCCAGCAGCTTGCACAGAGTGACAGTGGGGGCCTATGGCTACACCTTC; CDR3aa: CASSLHRVTVGAYGYTF
v_gene: TRBV9; abundance: .; d_gene: .; j_gene: TRBJ1-1; CDR3nt: TGTGCCAGCGCCCGCGACCCCGCCGGGAACCAAGGTAGGGCTTTCTTT; CDR3aa: CASARDPAGNQGRAFF
v_gene: TRBV7-8; abundance: .; d_gene: .; j_gene: TRBJ1-6; CDR3nt: TGTGCCAGCAGCCCCCAACCGGCCTATAATTCACCCCTCCACTTT; CDR3aa: CASSPQPAYNSPLHF
v_gene: TRBV2; abundance: .; d_gene: TRBD2; j_gene: TRBJ2-1; CDR3nt: TGTGCCAGCATGAGCGGGACGTACAATGAGCAGTTCTTC; CDR3aa: CASMSGTYNEQFF
v_gene: TRBV11-2; abundance: .; d_gene: .; j_gene: TRBJ2-5; CDR3nt: TGTGCCAGCAGCGCCCGCCCGATCCAGAAGGAGACCCAGTACTTC; CDR3aa: CASSARPIQKETQYF
v_gene: TRBV7-9; abundance: .; d_gene: .; j_gene: TRBJ1-2; CDR3nt: TGTGCCAGCAGCCCCCCGGACACGGCCGATTATGGCTACACCTTC; CDR3aa: CASSPPDTADYGYTF
v_gene: TRBV2; abundance: .; d_gene: TRBD2; j_gene: TRBJ2-7; CDR3nt: TGTGCCAGCAGAATAGGGCTAGCGGGGTCTCAGTACTTC; CDR3aa: CASRIGLAGSQYF
v_gene: TRBV29-1; abundance: .; d_gene: TRBD1; j_gene: TRBJ2-7; CDR3nt: TGCAGCGTTTACCGGGACAGCGAGCAGTACTTC; CDR3aa: CSVYRDSEQYF
v_gene: TRBV4-3; abundance: .; d_gene: .; j_gene: TRBJ2-1; CDR3nt: TGCGCCAGCAGCCAAGACCAAGAGCAGTTCTTC; CDR3aa: CASSQDQEQFF
v_gene: TRBV27; abundance: .; d_gene: .; j_gene: TRBJ2-7; CDR3nt: TGTGCCAGCAGTTCGCGACAGGTTCTTTCCTACGAGCAGTACTTC; CDR3aa: CASSSRQVLSYEQYF
v_gene: TRBV5-1; abundance: few; d_gene: .; j_gene: TRBJ2-7; CDR3nt: TGCGCCAGCAGCTTGAGTCAGGGAGGTTACGAGCAGTACTTC; CDR3aa: CASSLSQGGYEQYF
v_gene: TRBV28; abundance: once; d_gene: TRBD1; j_gene: TRBJ2-7; CDR3nt: TGTGCCAGCAGCCCTACAGGGGGCGCGAGGTACGAGCAGTACTTC; CDR3aa: CASSPTGGARYEQYF
v_gene: TRBV9; abundance: .; d_gene: TRBD2; j_gene: TRBJ2-7; CDR3nt: TGTGCCAGCAGCGTCGGGGGGGCGGGCGAGCAGTACTTC; CDR3aa: CASSVGGAGEQYF
v_gene: TRBV29-1; abundance: .; d_gene: .; j_gene: TRBJ2-7; CDR3nt: TGCAGCGCGGGGACTGCGGGCGAGCAGTACTTC; CDR3aa: CSAGTAGEQYF
v_gene: TRBV4-1; abundance: .; d_gene: .; j_gene: TRBJ2-7; CDR3nt: TGCGCCAGCAGCCAACTTGAGAGCTCCTACGAGCAGTACTTC; CDR3aa: CASSQLESSYEQYF
v_gene: TRBV15; abundance: once; d_gene: TRBD2; j_gene: TRBJ2-2; CDR3nt: TGTGCCACCAGCAGATCCACAGGGATCGGGCGGGGGGCCGGGGAGCTGTTTTTT; CDR3aa: CATSRSTGIGRGAGELFF
v_gene: TRBV7-9; abundance: once; d_gene: .; j_gene: TRBJ1-1; CDR3nt: TGTGCCAGCAGCTTCGGACAGCCGAACACTGAAGCTTTCTTT; CDR3aa: CASSFGQPNTEAFF
v_gene: TRBV7-2; abundance: .; d_gene: .; j_gene: TRBJ2-1; CDR3nt: TGTGCCAGCAGCTTCATACAGGGCAATGAGCAGTTCTTC; CDR3aa: CASSFIQGNEQFF
v_gene: TRBV7-9; abundance: .; d_gene: TRBD1; j_gene: TRBJ2-1; CDR3nt: TGTGCCAGCAGCCCACAGGGGGTAAGGTTCAATGAGCAGTTCTTC; CDR3aa: CASSPQGVRFNEQFF
v_gene: TRBV7-3; abundance: once; d_gene: TRBD2; j_gene: TRBJ2-1; CDR3nt: TGTGCCAGCAGCTCCCTAGCGGGACGACACAATGAGCAGTTCTTC; CDR3aa: CASSSLAGRHNEQFF